A single sample is the source of the 13 T cell receptor beta chains below, sequenced in a study of T cell repertoires in cytomegalovirus infection. These receptors' targets are unknown. One entry per CDR3 protein results from TCRdb running MiXCR on the reads. The sample contains 650,000 to 850,000 distinct CDR3 sequences, under 35% of which appear only once. Source: cultured CD8+ T cells from PBMCs, taken from culture after CMV antigen stimulation. The receptors derive from a human donor in good health (CMV status not recorded). Some clones in this sample may be carry-over from other donors' samples.

The chain combines TRBV5-5 with TRBJ1-1; D perhaps matches TRBD1 (5 bases). CDR1 and CDR2 from the germline V gene are SGHKS and YYEKEE (reference sequence). V was trimmed by 4 bases and J by 4 bases, leaving 20 bases between them. This CDR3 has 16 amino acids. The CDR3: CASSPVVGSGATEAFF. CDR3 coding DNA: TGTGCCAGCAGCCCCGTCGTGGGGTCTGGGGCCACTGAAGCTTTCTTT. Variable domain in full (rest from reference TRBV5-5 and TRBJ1-1): DAGVTQSPTHLIKTRGQQVTLRCSPISGHKSVSWYQQVLGQGPQFIFQYYEKEERGRGNFPDRFSARQFPNYSSELNVNALLLGDSALYLCASSPVVGSGATEAFFGQGTRLTVV.

The gene calls are TRBV10-1 and TRBJ2-3, with D possibly TRBD2 on 6 matching bases. The CDR3 has 16 residues. V was cut by 7 bases and J by 0 bases, with 17 bases left in between. Germline CDR1 and CDR2: WNHNN and SYGVQD (reference sequence). CDR3 loop: CASNPNRRGSTDTQYF. CDR3 sequence (DNA): TGCGCCAGCAACCCCAATAGGCGGGGCAGCACAGATACGCAGTATTTT.

The sample holds a few counts of this clonotype. For the CDR3, the DNA is TGTGCCAGCAGCACTCCAGGGGGCAAGGACACTGAAGCTTTCTTT. It specifies CASSTPGGKDTEAFF. This chain uses TRBV7-6 with TRBJ1-1; 8 nucleotides agree with TRBD1. Germline V CDR1 and CDR2: SGHVS, FNYEAQ. J lost 3 bases, V lost 5 bases, and 8 bases had no gene match. The CDR3 has 15 residues.

This clonotype was observed a handful of times. The chain joins TRBV7-9 to TRBJ2-3; D is possibly TRBD2 (5 bases). Germline lookup yields CDR1 SEHNR and CDR2 FQNEAQ (reference sequence). This CDR3 is built from 13 residues. Trimming left V 4 bases short and J 5 bases short, with 10 bases between. The CDR3 DNA follows: TGTGCCAGCAGCTCATATGGGAGAGATACGCAGTATTTT. This encodes CASSSYGRDTQYF.

The chain carries TRBV27 and TRBJ1-5; no clear D gene. V shed 3 bases and J shed 4 bases, with 10 bases lying between them. Germline values: CDR1 MNHEY, CDR2 SMNVEV (reference sequence). There are 14 residues in the CDR3. CDR3 nucleotide sequence: TGTGCCAGCAGTTTGTCGACACCTAATCAGCCCCAGCATTTT. This codes for CASSLSTPNQPQHF.

This clonotype was seen more than once but under ten times. V and J are TRBV12-3 or TRBV12-4 and TRBJ1-1, with D unresolved. The CDR3 has 14 residues. Between the trimmed V and J ends, which lost 6 bases and 5 bases, there was a span of 16 bases. CDR3 in DNA: TGTGCCAGCAGGGGAGGCTCGAGGTGGACTGAAGCTTTCTTT. It codes for CASRGGSRWTEAFF.

The V gene is TRBV4-3, the J gene TRBJ1-6; D uncertain. Trimming pared 0 bases from V and 7 bases from J, leaving 4 bases between. Germline V gene lookup returns CDR1 LGHNA and CDR2 YSLEER. The CDR3 runs to 13 residues. Written as DNA, the CDR3 is TGCGCCAGCAGCCAAGATTTAAATTCACCCCTCCACTTT. It codes for CASSQDLNSPLHF.

This clonotype showed up just a few times. The V call is TRBV7-9, the J call TRBJ2-7; 8 bases align to TRBD1. The CDR3 contains 15 residues. Trimming cost V 4 bases and J 4 bases; bases outside gene matches: 9. Germline V gene data show CDR1 as SEHNR and CDR2 as FQNEAQ (reference sequence). The CDR3 here is CASSSSGTGKYEQYF. The DNA of the CDR3 is TGTGCCAGCAGCTCATCCGGGACAGGAAAGTACGAGCAGTACTTC.

This chain links TRBV27 with TRBJ1-2; a weak D match, TRBD1 (5 bases). The CDR3 is 13 residues long. Trimming pared 0 bases from V and 8 bases from J, leaving 10 bases between. Germline lookup yields CDR1 MNHEY and CDR2 SMNVEV (reference sequence). DNA of the CDR3: TGTGCCAGCAGTTTATCGCTCTGGGGGGGCTACACCTTC. This encodes CASSLSLWGGYTF.

V is TRBV25-1 and J is TRBJ1-1; 7 bases line up with TRBD1. Germline V gene lookup returns CDR1 MGHDK and CDR2 SYGVNS. The CDR3 has 10 residues. After removal of 8 bases from V and 10 bases from J, the junction contained 4 bases not matched to a gene. The CDR3 DNA reads as TGTGCCAGCTACAGGGGAATAGCTTTCTTT. This gives the protein CASYRGIAFF.

Worth noting for this clonotype: A read error may account for a junction end that differs from germline. The gene calls are TRBV28 and TRBJ1-2; 10 bases line up with TRBD1. Germline V CDR1 and CDR2: MDHEN, SYDVKM. The CDR3 extends over 13 amino acids. CDR3 DNA sequence: TGTGCCAGCAGCCTCGGGACAGGGGTTCCCGTCGCCTTC. Protein: CASSLGTGVPVAF.

This clonotype was recorded a few times. The CDR3 spells CASSLARLAGEETQYF. DNA of the CDR3: TGTGCCAGCAGCTTAGCGCGGCTAGCGGGGGAAGAGACCCAGTACTTC. The chain combines TRBV7-9 with TRBJ2-5; 10 bases match TRBD2. This CDR3 spans 16 amino acids. Unmatched junction bases numbered 4, after V lost 0 bases and J lost 3 bases. Germline V gene lookup returns CDR1 SEHNR and CDR2 FQNEAQ (reference sequence).

This clonotype was seen only a few times. In DNA, the CDR3 is TGTGCCAGCAGCCCTAACAGCCTCAATCAGCCCCAGCATTTT. This sequence encodes CASSPNSLNQPQHF. The chain joins TRBV6-1 to TRBJ1-5, with D hard to call. CDR1 MNHNS and CDR2 SASEGT come from the germline V gene. The V end lost 6 bases, the J end lost 3 bases, and 12 bases lay between the germline ends. The CDR3 has 14 residues.